This TCR beta chain was retrieved from a study of T cell changes during pregnancy in multiple sclerosis. Libraries were prepared by immunoSEQ multiplex PCR; TCRdb keeps only in-frame clonotypes and omits some of them. Counted here are around 30,000 clones, over 75% occurring once; the ten biggest clones make up around 4.1%. This CDR3 comprises 18 residues. CDR1 and CDR2 (germline): SGHVS, FNYEAQ. After removal of 5 bases from V and 5 bases from J, the junction contained 16 bases not matched to a gene. The clonotype was recovered from a female donor with multiple sclerosis, enrolled in a pregnancy study. J is TRBJ2-1 and V is TRBV7-6, with 9 bases matching TRBD1. This sample comprised CD8+ T cells from peripheral blood mononuclear cells, obtained in the second trimester of pregnancy. DNA of the CDR3: TGTGCCAGCAGCCGACGAATCGGACAGGGGACGAGGGACAATGAGCAGTTCTTC. Its translation: CASSRRIGQGTRDNEQFF.